The clone carrying this TCR beta chain has ten or more counts. Its specificity is unknown. Per the germline V gene, CDR1 is MGHRA and CDR2 is YSYEKL. V shed 3 bases and J shed 5 bases, with 16 bases lying between them. This CDR3 region has 15 residues. This sample is drawn from a study of T cell repertoires in cytomegalovirus infection. Study-level information: An indication of both CMV infection and matching HLA type came from public TCR beta signatures. Findings of the study overall: Cumulative public TCR beta family frequency identified CMV carriers with the relevant HLA. The ex vivo response showed dominance by HLA-C-restricted CMV-specific TCR beta clonotypes.

MiXCR, applied by TCRdb to the reads, yields one record per CDR3 protein. Of 200,000 to 250,000 distinct CDR3 sequences in the sample, 9% to 15% are singletons; the top ten hold roughly 1.7%. This receptor was identified in a human donor in good health (CMV status not recorded). Some clones in this sample may be carry-over from other donors' samples. The sequencing input was PBMCs. V is TRBV4-1 and J is TRBJ2-5, with D possibly TRBD2 on 6 matching bases. CDR3 amino acids: CASSQTSARGETQYF. As DNA, the CDR3 is TGCGCCAGCAGCCAGACCTCCGCCCGGGGGGAGACCCAGTACTTC.